A single sample is the source of the 31 T cell receptor beta chains below, sequenced in a study of blood T cell repertoires in COVID-19. The assay was immunoSEQ multiplex PCR, and TCRdb's table has in-frame clones only and misses some. The table shows about 170,000 clones, with about 90% occurring only once. Sequenced: PBMCs or T cells enriched from blood (not recorded which). The receptors derive from a woman aged 45-65 years who had recovered from COVID-19.

The chain uses TRBV5-1 and TRBJ2-7; 10 bases align to TRBD2. Germline V gives CDR1 SGHRS, CDR2 YFSETQ. V lost 3 bases and J lost 0; bases outside the gene matches: 3. The CDR3 has 15 residues. The CDR3 reads CASSWGLASSYEQYF. CDR3 DNA sequence: TGCGCCAGCAGCTGGGGACTAGCGTCCTCCTACGAGCAGTACTTC.

The chain combines TRBV19 with TRBJ1-1; D is perhaps TRBD1 (6 bases). Trimming took 6 bases from V and 0 from J, leaving 17 bases between them. The CDR3 contains 16 residues. Germline CDR1 reads LNHDA; CDR2 reads SQIVND (reference sequence). CDR3 coding DNA: TGTGCCAGTAGACCACCCGGGACACCGATGAACACTGAAGCTTTCTTT. Translation: CASRPPGTPMNTEAFF.

The gene calls are TRBV11-2 and TRBJ1-4; the D is unclear. The V and J ends lost 1 base and 1 base respectively, with 7 bases between them. The CDR3 totals 15 residues. Germline loops: CDR1 SGHAT, CDR2 FQNNGV. As DNA, the CDR3 is TGTGCCAGCAGCTTAGGGGAGAAAACTAATGAAAAACTGTTTTTT. Its translation: CASSLGEKTNEKLFF.

The V gene is TRBV27, the J gene TRBJ1-1; TRBD1 aligns across 7 bases. Trimming at V came to 1 base and at J to 2 bases, leaving 16 bases not matched to a gene. This CDR3 spans 19 amino acids. Germline values: CDR1 MNHEY, CDR2 SMNVEV (reference sequence). CDR3 protein: CASSLFAISQTGINTEAFF. DNA for the CDR3: TGTGCCAGCAGTTTATTCGCTATAAGCCAGACAGGGATTAACACTGAAGCTTTCTTT.

The chain uses TRBV19 and TRBJ2-1; 9 nucleotides agree with TRBD1. CDR3 length: 15 amino acids. V lost 5 bases and J lost 5; bases outside the gene matches: 7. Germline CDR1 reads LNHDA; CDR2 reads SQIVND (reference sequence). CDR3 nucleotide sequence: TGTGCCAGTAGTGAGGACAGGGGACTCAACAATGAGCAGTTCTTC. The encoded protein is CASSEDRGLNNEQFF.

This clone showed up just once. The sample holds other DNA sequences that translate to the same CDR3. The chain is built from TRBV2 and TRBJ2-3, with D perhaps matching TRBD1 (6 bases). V gave up 5 bases and J gave up 3 bases, with 6 bases separating them. The CDR3 contains 12 residues. The germline V gene encodes CDR1 SNHLY and CDR2 FYNNEI. The DNA of the CDR3 is TGTGCCAGCAGTAGGGGGACAGATACGCAGTATTTT. Amino acids: CASSRGTDTQYF.

The V call is TRBV7-9, the J call TRBJ1-4; 9 bases are shared with TRBD1. The CDR3 runs 15 residues. The germline CDR1 and CDR2 sequences are SEHNR and FQNEAQ (reference sequence). J was trimmed by 8 bases and V by 5 bases; bases with no gene match: 9. The CDR3 loop is CASSQGQGKVEKLFF. CDR3 coding DNA: TGTGCCAGCAGCCAGGGACAGGGAAAGGTCGAAAAACTGTTTTTT.

The V gene is TRBV18, the J gene TRBJ2-3, with 11 nucleotides matching TRBD2. Germline CDR1 is KGHSH and CDR2 is LQKENI. The CDR3 runs 15 residues. Losses at the gene ends were 4 bases for V and 3 bases for J; bases not matched to a gene: 3. In nucleotides, the CDR3 is TGTGCCAGCTCACTGGGGACTAGCGGAACAGATACGCAGTATTTT. Encoded protein: CASSLGTSGTDTQYF.

The V gene is TRBV5-1, the J gene TRBJ2-1; TRBD1 matches 7 bases. The CDR3 has 15 amino acids. The germline V gene has CDR1 SGHRS and CDR2 YFSETQ. The ends lost 4 bases at V and 1 base at J; junction bases unmatched: 5. CDR3 loop: CASSVGQPSYNEQFF. CDR3 nucleotide sequence: TGCGCCAGCAGCGTGGGACAGCCATCCTACAATGAGCAGTTCTTC.

The chain is built from TRBV10-3 and TRBJ2-1; 9 positions match TRBD2. The length of the CDR3 is 14 residues. The V gene's germline CDR1 is ENHRY and CDR2 SYGVKD. V trimming: 6 bases; J trimming: 8 bases; junction bases outside the gene matches: 8. The CDR3 loop reads CAIRREGHGDEQFF. The CDR3 DNA sequence: TGTGCCATCAGGCGGGAGGGCCACGGGGATGAGCAGTTCTTC.

The J gene is TRBJ1-5, the V gene TRBV28; 9 bases align to TRBD1. V trimming: 7 bases; J trimming: 3 bases; junction bases outside the gene matches: 10. The CDR3 loop spans 16 amino acids. Germline V gene lookup returns CDR1 MDHEN and CDR2 SYDVKM. DNA of the CDR3: TGTGCCAGCACTGACTCCACAGGGGGCCTCAATCAGCCCCAGCATTTT. Translated, it gives CASTDSTGGLNQPQHF.

Of note for this clone: Other DNA sequences in the same sample also yield this CDR3. V usage is TRBV19 and J usage is TRBJ2-7; TRBD2 matches 11 bases. Germline-derived CDR1 and CDR2 are LNHDA and SQIVND (reference sequence). This CDR3 has 14 amino acids. Trimming cost V 3 bases and J 3 bases; bases outside gene matches: 1. CDR3 DNA: TGTGCCAGTAGTATCACTAGCGGGAGCTACGAGCAGTACTTC. This translates into CASSITSGSYEQYF. Complete variable domain (other parts from reference TRBV19 and TRBJ2-7): DGGITQSPKYLFRKEGQNVTLSCEQNLNHDAMYWYRQDPGQGLRLIYYSQIVNDFQKGDIAEGYSVSREKKESFPLTVTSAQKNPTAFYLCASSITSGSYEQYFGPGTRLTVT.

The V call is TRBV9, the J call TRBJ1-2, with TRBD1 matching over 11 bases. Trimming took 0 bases from V and 4 from J; bases not matched to a gene: 11. Germline V gives CDR1 SGDLS, CDR2 YYNGEE. The CDR3 has 18 residues. CDR3 in amino acids: CASSVGRDRGGLGYGYTF. DNA for the CDR3: TGTGCCAGCAGCGTAGGTCGGGACAGGGGGGGGCTCGGCTATGGCTACACCTTC.

The chain's CDR3 is CAGAMETGGESLPRFF. The DNA for the CDR3 is TGCGCCGGTGCCATGGAGACAGGGGGCGAGTCTCTCCCCAGGTTCTTC. This chain connects TRBV10-1 to TRBJ2-1, with 10 nucleotides matching TRBD1. Trimming removed 11 bases from V and 15 bases from J; junction bases left unmatched: 25. The germline CDR1 and CDR2 sequences are WNHNN and SYGVQD (reference sequence). This CDR3 has 16 residues.

The chain links TRBV7-9 to TRBJ2-6; tentative D call: TRBD1 (7 bases). The CDR3 extends over 19 amino acids. The V gene lost 3 bases and the J gene lost 0 bases, with 18 bases spanning the gap. Germline CDR1 and CDR2: SEHNR and FQNEAQ (reference sequence). The CDR3 region has the DNA TGTGCCAGCAGCTTGGGGCGGGGCAGGGACAGCTCTGGGGCCAACGTCCTGACTTTC. This gives the protein CASSLGRGRDSSGANVLTF.

The CDR3 coding sequence is TGTGCCAGCAGTTTATGGCAGGGTGGTCAGCCCCAGCATTTT. Protein sequence: CASSLWQGGQPQHF. The V and J genes are TRBV28 and TRBJ1-5; perhaps TRBD1 as D (5 bases). In germline, CDR1 is MDHEN, CDR2 SYDVKM. Trimming took 0 bases from V and 6 from J, leaving 9 bases between them. The CDR3 contains 14 residues.

This clone was counted a few times. The rearrangement joins TRBV6-2 or TRBV6-3 to TRBJ2-3; 11 nucleotides align to TRBD2. Trimming cost V 6 bases and J 2 bases; bases outside gene matches: 13. Germline V CDR1 and CDR2: MNHEY, SVGEGT. There are 18 residues in the CDR3. The CDR3 is CASSRYWQTSGITDTQYF. CDR3 nucleotides: TGTGCCAGCAGCAGATACTGGCAGACTAGCGGGATCACAGATACGCAGTATTTT.

The CDR3 protein is CASIRKGASAEAFF. The CDR3 region has the DNA TGTGCCAGCATTAGGAAGGGGGCGTCGGCTGAAGCTTTCTTT. V usage is TRBV2 and J usage is TRBJ1-1, with 7 bases identical to TRBD1. Germline V gene data show CDR1 as SNHLY and CDR2 as FYNNEI. The CDR3 is 14 amino acids. J lost 6 bases, V lost 7 bases, and 11 bases had no gene match.

This clone was seen a single time. V gene TRBV2 combines with J gene TRBJ2-1; the D gene is possibly TRBD2 (5 bases). The germline gives CDR1 SNHLY, CDR2 FYNNEI. V was shortened by 4 bases and J by 6 bases, with 13 bases between the two germline ends. This CDR3 has 14 amino acids. In DNA, the CDR3 is TGTGCCAGCAGTGTTTTGGCTAGCAGCAATGAGCAGTTCTTC. This gives the protein CASSVLASSNEQFF. The variable domain in full, with the rest retrieved from reference TRBV2 and TRBJ2-1, is EPEVTQTPSHQVTQMGQEVILRCVPISNHLYFYWYRQILGQKVEFLVSFYNNEISEKSEIFDDQFSVERPDGSNFTLKIRSTKLEDSAMYFCASSVLASSNEQFFGPGTRLTVL.

The chain recombines TRBV25-1 with TRBJ2-3; D is unresolved. There are 13 residues in the CDR3. Germline V gene lookup returns CDR1 MGHDK and CDR2 SYGVNS. The V end was cut by 3 bases, the J end by 10 bases, with 14 bases between. For the CDR3, the DNA is TGTGCCAGCAGTGATGGTGTTCAGGTCTCGCAGTATTTT. It codes for CASSDGVQVSQYF. Full variable domain (missing parts from reference TRBV25-1 and TRBJ2-3): EADIYQTPRYLVIGTGKKITLECSQTMGHDKMYWYQQDPGMELHLIHYSYGVNSTEKGDLSSESTVSRIRTEHFPLTLESARPSHTSQYLCASSDGVQVSQYFGPGTRLTVL.

V and J are TRBV11-2 and TRBJ1-2; D unresolved. V lost 4 bases, J lost 7 bases, and 16 bases lay in between. Germline V gives CDR1 SGHAT, CDR2 FQNNGV. This CDR3 is built from 14 residues. The CDR3 DNA reads TGTGCCAGCAGCTCCAGTTTAAGGTCAGGTGGCTACACCTTC. Its protein is CASSSSLRSGGYTF.

This chain uses TRBV6-4 with TRBJ1-5; unclear D gene. The V and J ends lost 2 bases and 4 bases respectively, with 18 bases between them. This CDR3 spans 17 amino acids. The germline CDR1 and CDR2 sequences are MRHNA and SNTAGT. Here the CDR3 reads CASSDPKGKGGNQPQHF. CDR3 bases: TGTGCCAGCAGTGACCCGAAGGGCAAGGGAGGAAATCAGCCCCAGCATTTT.

CDR3 coding DNA: TGTGCCAGCAGCTCCTCGGGGACCGGGGAGCTGTTTTTT. Amino acids: CASSSSGTGELFF. The chain carries TRBV7-9 and TRBJ2-2; D may be TRBD2 (5 bases). Germline lookup yields CDR1 SEHNR and CDR2 FQNEAQ (reference sequence). V lost 4 bases to trimming and J lost 5 bases, with 8 bases between them. The CDR3 length is 13 residues.

This clone was found a few times. The V and J genes are TRBV10-3 and TRBJ1-5, with 8 bases matching TRBD1. V shed 5 bases and J 6 bases; nucleotides not matched to a gene: 9. The CDR3 loop spans 15 amino acids. CDR1 is ENHRY, CDR2 SYGVKD, per germline. The CDR3 DNA reads TGTGCCATCAGTTCAGGACAGGGAGTAGGTCAGCCCCAGCATTTT. Translating it yields CAISSGQGVGQPQHF.

This clone was detected only a few times. This chain connects TRBV5-6 to TRBJ1-1; D not certain. The CDR3 has 12 amino acids. CDR1 is SGHDT, CDR2 YYEEEE, per germline. Trimming stripped 1 base from V and 1 base from J, with 2 bases between. CDR3 bases: TGTGCCAGCAGCTTGCGGAACACTGAAGCTTTCTTT. It specifies CASSLRNTEAFF.

The gene calls are TRBV5-4 and TRBJ2-3, with 10 bases that match TRBD1. The V gene's germline CDR1 is SGHNT and CDR2 YYREEE (reference sequence). With V trimmed by 0 bases and J by 1 base, 2 bases remained unmatched. This CDR3 region has 16 residues. For the CDR3, the DNA is TGTGCCAGCAGCTTGGGGGGGACAGGGGGCACAGATACGCAGTATTTT. This codes for CASSLGGTGGTDTQYF.

The rearrangement links TRBV27 to TRBJ1-4, with D maybe TRBD1 (5 bases). Per germline, CDR1 MNHEY and CDR2 SMNVEV (reference sequence). There are 15 residues in the CDR3. V was shortened by 4 bases and J by 7 bases, with 16 bases between the two germline ends. Here the CDR3 reads CASSSSGRSSEKLFF. The CDR3 nucleotides read TGTGCCAGCAGTTCATCAGGGAGGTCGAGTGAAAAACTGTTTTTT.

This chain links TRBV6-5 with TRBJ1-6; no clear D gene. The ends were cut back, 6 bases at V and 7 bases at J, with 10 bases in the middle. Germline assignment: CDR1 MNHEY and CDR2 SVGAGI. The CDR3 spans 13 residues. CDR3: CASREVWNSPLHF. DNA of the CDR3: TGTGCCAGCAGAGAGGTTTGGAATTCACCCCTCCACTTT.

The chain joins TRBV7-9 to TRBJ2-3, with a weak D call TRBD2 (6 bases). Germline loops: CDR1 SEHNR, CDR2 FQNEAQ (reference sequence). The CDR3 runs 14 residues. V was shortened by 1 base and J by 4 bases, with 9 bases between the two germline ends. CDR3 loop: CASSLGRAADTQYF. The CDR3, as DNA: TGTGCCAGCAGCTTAGGGAGGGCCGCAGATACGCAGTATTTT.

The chain recombines TRBV7-8 with TRBJ1-5, with 10 positions matching TRBD1. There are 16 residues in the CDR3. Trimming took 5 bases from V and 2 from J; bases not matched to a gene: 6. CDR1 and CDR2 (germline): SGHVS, FQNEAQ. The CDR3 nucleotides are TGTGCCAGCAGCCTTGCTGGGACAGGGGGCAATCAGCCCCAGCATTTT. Translated: CASSLAGTGGNQPQHF.

The chain couples TRBV29-1 to TRBJ1-2, with 8 bases fitting TRBD1. Unmatched junction bases numbered 14, after V lost 7 bases and J lost 4 bases. The CDR3 length is 15 residues. The germline CDR1 and CDR2 sequences are SQVTM and ANQGSEA. CDR3 DNA sequence: TGCAGCGCCCTGGGGAGGGGGGACAGGTTCTATGGCTACACCTTC. Amino acids: CSALGRGDRFYGYTF. The whole variable domain, filled in from reference TRBV29-1 and TRBJ1-2, reads SAVISQKPSRDICQRGTSLTIQCQVDSQVTMMFWYRQQPGQSLTLIATANQGSEATYESGFVIDKFPISRPNLTFSTLTVSNMSPEDSSIYLCSALGRGDRFYGYTFGSGTRLTVV.